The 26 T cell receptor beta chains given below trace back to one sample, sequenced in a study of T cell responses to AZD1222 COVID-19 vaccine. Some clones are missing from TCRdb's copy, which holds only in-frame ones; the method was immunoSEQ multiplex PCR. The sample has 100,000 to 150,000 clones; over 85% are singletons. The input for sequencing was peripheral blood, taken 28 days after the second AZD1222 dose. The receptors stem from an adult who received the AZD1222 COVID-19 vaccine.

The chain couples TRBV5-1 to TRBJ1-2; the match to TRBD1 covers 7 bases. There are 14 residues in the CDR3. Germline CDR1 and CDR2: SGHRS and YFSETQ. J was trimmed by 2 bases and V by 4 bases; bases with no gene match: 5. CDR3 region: CASSGAGQNYGYTF. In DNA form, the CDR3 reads TGCGCCAGCAGCGGGGCGGGACAGAACTATGGCTACACCTTC.

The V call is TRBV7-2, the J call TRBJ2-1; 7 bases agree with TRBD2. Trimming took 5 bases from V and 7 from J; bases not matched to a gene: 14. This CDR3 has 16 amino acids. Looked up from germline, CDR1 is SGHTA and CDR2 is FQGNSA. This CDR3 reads CASSRPGGPSGNEQFF. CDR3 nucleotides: TGTGCCAGCAGCCGCCCGGGGGGACCAAGCGGGAATGAGCAGTTCTTC.

CDR3 region: CASSPVGRRNTGELFF. Written as DNA, the CDR3 is TGTGCCAGCAGCCCCGTCGGGAGGCGGAACACCGGGGAGCTGTTTTTT. The gene calls are TRBV7-3 and TRBJ2-2; 7 bases fit TRBD2. CDR3 size: 16 residues. With V trimmed by 5 bases and J by 1 base, 7 bases remained unmatched. Germline lookup yields CDR1 SGHTA and CDR2 FQGTGA.

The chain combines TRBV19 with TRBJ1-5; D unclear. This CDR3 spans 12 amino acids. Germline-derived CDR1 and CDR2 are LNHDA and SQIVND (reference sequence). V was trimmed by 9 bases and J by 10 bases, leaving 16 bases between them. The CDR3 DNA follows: TGTGCCAGAGGGCCCCACGCTGTTCCCCAGCATTTT. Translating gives CARGPHAVPQHF. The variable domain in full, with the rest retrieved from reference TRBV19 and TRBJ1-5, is DGGITQSPKYLFRKEGQNVTLSCEQNLNHDAMYWYRQDPGQGLRLIYYSQIVNDFQKGDIAEGYSVSREKKESFPLTVTSAQKNPTAFYLCARGPHAVPQHFGDGTRLSIL.

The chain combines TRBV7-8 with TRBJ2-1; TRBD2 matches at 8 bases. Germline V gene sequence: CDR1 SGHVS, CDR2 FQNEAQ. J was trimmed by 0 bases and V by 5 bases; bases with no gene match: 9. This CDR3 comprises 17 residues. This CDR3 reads CASSPPVAGSSYNEQFF. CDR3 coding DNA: TGTGCCAGCAGCCCCCCGGTAGCGGGGAGCTCCTACAATGAGCAGTTCTTC.

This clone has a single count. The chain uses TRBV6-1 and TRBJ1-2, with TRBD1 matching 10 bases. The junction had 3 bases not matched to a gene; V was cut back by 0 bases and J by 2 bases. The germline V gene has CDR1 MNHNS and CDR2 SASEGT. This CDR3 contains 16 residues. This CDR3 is CASSEAPGQGNYGYTF. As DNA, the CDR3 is TGTGCCAGCAGTGAAGCGCCGGGACAGGGGAACTATGGCTACACCTTC.

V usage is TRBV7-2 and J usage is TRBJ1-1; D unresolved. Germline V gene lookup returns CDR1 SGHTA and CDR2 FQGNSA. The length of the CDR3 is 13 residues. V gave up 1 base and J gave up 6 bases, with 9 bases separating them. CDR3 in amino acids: CASSLVLVPEAFF. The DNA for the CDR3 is TGTGCCAGCAGCTTAGTTCTGGTCCCTGAAGCTTTCTTT.

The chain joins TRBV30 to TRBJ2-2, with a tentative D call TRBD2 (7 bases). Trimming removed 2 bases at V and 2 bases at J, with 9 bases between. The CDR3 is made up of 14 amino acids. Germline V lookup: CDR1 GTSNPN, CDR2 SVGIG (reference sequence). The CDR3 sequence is CAWSRGANTGELFF. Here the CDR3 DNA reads TGTGCCTGGAGTCGGGGGGCCAACACCGGGGAGCTGTTTTTT.

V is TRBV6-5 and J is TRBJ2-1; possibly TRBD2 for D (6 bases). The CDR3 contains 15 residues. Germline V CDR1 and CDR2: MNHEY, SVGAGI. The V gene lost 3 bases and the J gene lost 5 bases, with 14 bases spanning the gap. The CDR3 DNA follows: TGTGCCAGCAGTTATGGGGGGACCGTCCACAATGAGCAGTTCTTC. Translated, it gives CASSYGGTVHNEQFF.

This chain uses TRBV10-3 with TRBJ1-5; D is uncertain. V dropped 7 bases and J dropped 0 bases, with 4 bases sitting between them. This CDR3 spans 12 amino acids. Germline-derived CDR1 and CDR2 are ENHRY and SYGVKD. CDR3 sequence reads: CAITGSNQPQHF. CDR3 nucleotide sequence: TGTGCCATCACCGGTAGCAATCAGCCCCAGCATTTT.

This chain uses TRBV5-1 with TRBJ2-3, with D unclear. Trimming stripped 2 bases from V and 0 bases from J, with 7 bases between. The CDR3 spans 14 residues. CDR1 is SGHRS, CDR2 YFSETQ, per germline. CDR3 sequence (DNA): TGCGCCAGCAGCTTAAGTCAGAGCACAGATACGCAGTATTTT. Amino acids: CASSLSQSTDTQYF.

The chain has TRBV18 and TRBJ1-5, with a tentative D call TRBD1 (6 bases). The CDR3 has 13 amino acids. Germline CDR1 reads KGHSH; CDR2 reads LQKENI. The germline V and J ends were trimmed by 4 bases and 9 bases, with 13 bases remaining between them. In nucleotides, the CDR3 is TGTGCCAGCTCACTCCCTCAAGGGGGGCCCCAGCATTTT. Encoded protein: CASSLPQGGPQHF.

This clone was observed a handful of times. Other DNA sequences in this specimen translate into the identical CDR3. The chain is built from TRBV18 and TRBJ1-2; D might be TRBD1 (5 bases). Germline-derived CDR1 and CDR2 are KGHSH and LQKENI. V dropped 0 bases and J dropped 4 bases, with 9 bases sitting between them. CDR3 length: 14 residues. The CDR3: CASSPPTESYGYTF. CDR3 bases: TGTGCCAGCTCACCACCGACAGAAAGCTATGGCTACACCTTC.

The CDR3 here is CASSFHTNTGELFF. CDR3 DNA sequence: TGCGCCAGCAGCTTTCACACGAACACCGGGGAGCTGTTTTTT. The chain uses TRBV5-1 and TRBJ2-2, with D hard to call. V lost 2 bases, J lost 0 bases, and 5 bases lay in between. CDR3 length equals 14 residues. Germline CDR1 is SGHRS and CDR2 is YFSETQ.

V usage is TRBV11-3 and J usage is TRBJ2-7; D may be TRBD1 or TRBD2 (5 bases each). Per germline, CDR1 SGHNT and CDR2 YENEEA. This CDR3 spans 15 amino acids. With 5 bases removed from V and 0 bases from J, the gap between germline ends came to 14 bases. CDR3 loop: CASSLRDGTSYEQYF. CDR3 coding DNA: TGTGCCAGCAGCCTTAGAGACGGGACCTCCTACGAGCAGTACTTC.

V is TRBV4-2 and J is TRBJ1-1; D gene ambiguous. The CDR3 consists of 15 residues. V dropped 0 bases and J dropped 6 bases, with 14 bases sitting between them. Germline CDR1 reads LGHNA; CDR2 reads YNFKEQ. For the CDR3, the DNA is TGTGCCAGCAGCCAAGATCTACTCCGAAATCCTGAAGCTTTCTTT. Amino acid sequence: CASSQDLLRNPEAFF.

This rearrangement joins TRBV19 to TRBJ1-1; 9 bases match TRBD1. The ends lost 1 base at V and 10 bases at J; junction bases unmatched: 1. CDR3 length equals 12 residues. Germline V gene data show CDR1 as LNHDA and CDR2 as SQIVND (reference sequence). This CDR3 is CASSIGGQGAFF. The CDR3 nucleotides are TGTGCCAGTAGTATAGGGGGACAGGGAGCTTTCTTT.

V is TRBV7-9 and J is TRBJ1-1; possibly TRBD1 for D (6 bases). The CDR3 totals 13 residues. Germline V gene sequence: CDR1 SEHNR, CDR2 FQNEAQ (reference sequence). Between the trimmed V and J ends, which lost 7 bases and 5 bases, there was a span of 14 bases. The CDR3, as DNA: TGTGCCAGCATGAACAGGGCGAGGACTGAAGCTTTCTTT. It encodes CASMNRARTEAFF.

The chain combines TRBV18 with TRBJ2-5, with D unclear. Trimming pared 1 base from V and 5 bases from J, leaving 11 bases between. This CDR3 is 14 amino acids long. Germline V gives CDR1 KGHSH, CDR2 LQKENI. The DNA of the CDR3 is TGTGCCAGCTCACCACTCACCTCCGGGGAGACCCAGTACTTC. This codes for CASSPLTSGETQYF. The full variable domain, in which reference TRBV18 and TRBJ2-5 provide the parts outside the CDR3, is NAGVMQNPRHLVRRRGQEARLRCSPMKGHSHVYWYRQLPEEGLKFMVYLQKENIIDESGMPKERFSAEFPKEGPSILRIQQVVRGDSAAYFCASSPLTSGETQYFGPGTRLLVL.

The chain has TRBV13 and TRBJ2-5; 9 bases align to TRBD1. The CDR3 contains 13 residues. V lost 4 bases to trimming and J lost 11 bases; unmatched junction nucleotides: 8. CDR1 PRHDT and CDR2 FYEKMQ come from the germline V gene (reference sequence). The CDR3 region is CASSSRDRDKQYF. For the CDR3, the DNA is TGTGCCAGCAGCTCCCGGGACAGGGACAAGCAGTACTTC.

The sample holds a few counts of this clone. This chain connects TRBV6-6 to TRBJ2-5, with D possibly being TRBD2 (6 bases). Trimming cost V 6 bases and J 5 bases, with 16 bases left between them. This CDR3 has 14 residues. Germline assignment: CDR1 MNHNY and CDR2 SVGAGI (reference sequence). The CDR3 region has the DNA TGTGCCAGCAGGCTATTAGCGGCAAGTGAGACCCAGTACTTC. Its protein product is CASRLLAASETQYF.

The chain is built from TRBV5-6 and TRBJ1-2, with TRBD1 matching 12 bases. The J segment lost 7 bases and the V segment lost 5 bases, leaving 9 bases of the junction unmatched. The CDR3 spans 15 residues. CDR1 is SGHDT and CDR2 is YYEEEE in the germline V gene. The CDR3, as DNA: TGTGCCAGCAGTAAACCGGGACAGGGGGCGGGTGGCTACACCTTC. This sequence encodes CASSKPGQGAGGYTF. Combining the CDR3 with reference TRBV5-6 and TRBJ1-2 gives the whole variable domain DAGVTQSPTHLIKTRGQQVTLRCSPKSGHDTVSWYQQALGQGPQFIFQYYEEEERQRGNFPDRFSGHQFPNYSSELNVNALLLGDSALYLCASSKPGQGAGGYTFGSGTRLTVV.

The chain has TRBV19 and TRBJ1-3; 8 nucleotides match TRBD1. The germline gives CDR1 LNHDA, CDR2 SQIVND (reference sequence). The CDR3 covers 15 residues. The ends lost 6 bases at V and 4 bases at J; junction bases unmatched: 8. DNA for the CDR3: TGTGCCAGTAGCATCCGAGGGACAGGCGGAAACACCATATATTTT. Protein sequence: CASSIRGTGGNTIYF.

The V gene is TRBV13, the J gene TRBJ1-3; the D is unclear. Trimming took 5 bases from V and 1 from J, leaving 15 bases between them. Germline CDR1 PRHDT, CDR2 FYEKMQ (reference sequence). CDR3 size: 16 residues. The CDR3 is CASSGRTGGSGNTIYF. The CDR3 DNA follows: TGTGCCAGCAGCGGACGGACGGGAGGGTCTGGAAACACCATATATTTT.

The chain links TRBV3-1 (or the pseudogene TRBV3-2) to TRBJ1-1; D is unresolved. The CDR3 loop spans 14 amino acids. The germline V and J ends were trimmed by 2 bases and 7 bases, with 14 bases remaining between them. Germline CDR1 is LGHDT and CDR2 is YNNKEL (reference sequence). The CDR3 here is CASSQRWAGHEAFF. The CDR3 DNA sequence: TGTGCCAGCAGCCAAAGGTGGGCAGGTCATGAAGCTTTCTTT.

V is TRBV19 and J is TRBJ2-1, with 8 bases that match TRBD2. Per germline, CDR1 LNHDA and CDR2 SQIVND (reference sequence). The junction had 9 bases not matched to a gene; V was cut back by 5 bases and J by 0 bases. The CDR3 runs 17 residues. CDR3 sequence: CASSPRGLVSSYNEQFF. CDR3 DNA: TGTGCCAGTAGTCCCCGGGGACTAGTTAGCTCCTACAATGAGCAGTTCTTC.